This T cell receptor beta chain was profiled in a study of blood T cell repertoires in COVID-19. Trimming pared 2 bases from V and 4 bases from J, leaving 18 bases between. Germline-derived CDR1 and CDR2 are MNHEY and SVGAGI. The CDR3 runs 16 residues. Clones were read by immunoSEQ multiplex PCR, and TCRdb kept only the in-frame ones, dropping some. This sample yields under 150,000 clones, of which roughly 88% are seen a single time; approximately 8% belongs to the top ten. Source material: peripheral blood. This rearrangement joins TRBV6-5 to TRBJ2-7; tentatively, D is TRBD1 (6 bases). The sequence was collected from a man aged 50 to 60 with acute or convalescent COVID-19. The CDR3 sequence: CASSYQGTAEGYEQYF. CDR3 in DNA: TGTGCCAGCAGTTACCAGGGGACGGCCGAAGGGTACGAGCAGTACTTC.